This T cell receptor (beta chain) was sequenced in a study of blood T cell repertoires in COVID-19. The wider study: The samples span acute and convalescent COVID-19 from the United States, Italy and Spain.

The CDR3 consists of 13 residues. The V and J ends lost 0 bases and 2 bases respectively, with 5 bases between them. The germline gives CDR1 LNHDA, CDR2 SQIVND (reference sequence). Assay: immunoSEQ multiplex PCR; the TCRdb copy retains only in-frame clones and omits some. The sample includes 95,000 to 150,000 clones, approximately 71% of them seen just once. The sequenced sample consisted of peripheral blood. The chain combines TRBV19 with TRBJ2-7; the D is unclear. The receptor's source is a human donor in a cohort sampled during active COVID-19. The CDR3 DNA sequence: TGTGCCAGTAGTATAGATCCCGCCTACGAGCAGTACTTC. Translating it yields CASSIDPAYEQYF.